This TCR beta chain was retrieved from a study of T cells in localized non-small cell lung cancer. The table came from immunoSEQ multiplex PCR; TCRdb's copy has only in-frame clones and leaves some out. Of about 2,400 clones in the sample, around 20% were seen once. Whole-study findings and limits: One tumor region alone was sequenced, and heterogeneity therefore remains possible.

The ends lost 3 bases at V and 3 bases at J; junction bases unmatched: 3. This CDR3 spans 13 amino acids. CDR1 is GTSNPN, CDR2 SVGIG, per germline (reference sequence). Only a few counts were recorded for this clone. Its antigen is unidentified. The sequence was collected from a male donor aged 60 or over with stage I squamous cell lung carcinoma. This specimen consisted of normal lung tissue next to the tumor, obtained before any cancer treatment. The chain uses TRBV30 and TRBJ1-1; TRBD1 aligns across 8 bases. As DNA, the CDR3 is TGTGCCTGGAGAGACAGGGGATACACTGAAGCTTTCTTT. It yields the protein CAWRDRGYTEAFF.